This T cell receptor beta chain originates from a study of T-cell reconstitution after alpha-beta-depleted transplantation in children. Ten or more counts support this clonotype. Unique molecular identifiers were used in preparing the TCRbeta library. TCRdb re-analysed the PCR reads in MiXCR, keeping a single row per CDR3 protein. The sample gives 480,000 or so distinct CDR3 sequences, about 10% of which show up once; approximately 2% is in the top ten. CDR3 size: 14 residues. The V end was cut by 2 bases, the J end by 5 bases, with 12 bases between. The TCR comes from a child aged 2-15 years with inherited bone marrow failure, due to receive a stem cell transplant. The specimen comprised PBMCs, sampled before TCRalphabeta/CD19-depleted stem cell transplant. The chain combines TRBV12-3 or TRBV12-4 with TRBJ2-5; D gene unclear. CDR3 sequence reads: CASSLFEGWETQYF. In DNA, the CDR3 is TGTGCCAGCAGTTTATTCGAAGGGTGGGAGACCCAGTACTTC.